Below, 30 T cell receptor beta chains from the same sample are listed, as sequenced in a study of T cells after yellow fever vaccination. TCRdb re-called the 5' RACE reads through MiXCR, storing one row per CDR3 protein. This sample has 70,000 or so distinct CDR3 sequences, with about 6% found just once. This sample comprised CD4+ T cells sorted from PBMCs, obtained roughly 14 days after the first yellow fever vaccination. These receptors came from a man aged 18 to 29 who received the YFV17D yellow fever vaccine.

The CDR3 is CAHVDRGFSYEQYV. The CDR3, as DNA: TGTGCCCACGTGGACAGGGGATTCTCCTACGAGCAGTACGTC. The chain uses TRBV19 and TRBJ2-7; 9 nucleotides match TRBD1. Germline loops: CDR1 LNHDA, CDR2 SQIVND (reference sequence). V lost 11 bases to trimming and J lost 0 bases; unmatched junction nucleotides: 8. The CDR3 sequence is 14 residues long.

This clonotype was detected ten times or more. This chain connects TRBV11-2 to TRBJ2-5; TRBD1 might be the D (6 bases). Germline CDR1 and CDR2: SGHAT and FQNNGV. This CDR3 is built from 14 residues. V dropped 5 bases and J dropped 5 bases, with 15 bases sitting between them. The CDR3 is CASSLRSQGETQYF. DNA of the CDR3: TGTGCCAGCAGCCTACGAAGTCAGGGGGAGACCCAGTACTTC.

This clonotype has more than one count but fewer than ten. A much bigger clone sits one base away, suggesting this may be a read error. This chain links TRBV20-1 with TRBJ2-1; 13 bases are a match to TRBD2. CDR3 length: 18 amino acids. Germline V gene sequence: CDR1 DFQATT, CDR2 SNEGSKA (reference sequence). The V and J ends lost 7 bases and 0 bases, in that order; junction bases with no gene match: 12. Here the CDR3 DNA reads TGCAGTGATACGATGACTAGCGGGGGGCCTAGCTCCTACAATGAGCAGTTCTTC. Its protein product is CSDTMTSGGPSSYNEQFF.

This clonotype was found many times. The chain has TRBV7-8 and TRBJ2-7; D gene ambiguous. Germline V gene data show CDR1 as SGHVS and CDR2 as FQNEAQ. The CDR3 loop spans 15 amino acids. Trimming left V 2 bases short and J 0 bases short, with 11 bases between. CDR3 sequence reads: CASSLWQATSYEQYF. CDR3 nucleotides: TGTGCCAGCAGCTTATGGCAGGCGACCTCCTACGAGCAGTACTTC.

This clonotype was recorded many times. The rearrangement links TRBV7-3 to TRBJ2-2, with D possibly TRBD1 on 6 matching bases. V was shortened by 4 bases and J by 4 bases, with 13 bases between the two germline ends. Germline CDR1 SGHTA, CDR2 FQGTGA. The CDR3 spans 15 residues. The CDR3 region is CASSSQGTATGELFF. In DNA, the CDR3 is TGTGCCAGCAGCTCACAGGGTACGGCCACCGGGGAGCTGTTTTTT. Based on the CDR3 plus reference TRBV7-3 and TRBJ2-2, the full variable domain is GAGVSQTPSNKVTEKGKYVELRCDPISGHTALYWYRQSLGQGPEFLIYFQGTGAADDSGLPNDRFFAVRPEGSVSTLKIQRTERGDSAVYLCASSSQGTATGELFFGEGSRLTVL.

This clonotype was seen many times. The chain combines TRBV20-1 with TRBJ1-2; D remains ambiguous. The V and J ends lost 0 bases and 8 bases respectively, with 13 bases between them. Germline CDR1 reads DFQATT; CDR2 reads SNEGSKA (reference sequence). The CDR3 consists of 13 residues. CDR3 DNA: TGCAGTGCTAGAGAAGCGGGATACGAGGGCTACACCTTC. Translation gives CSAREAGYEGYTF.

This clonotype has at least ten counts. The chain joins TRBV7-6 to TRBJ2-5; no clear D gene. V lost 5 bases, J lost 5 bases, and 6 bases lay in between. Germline values: CDR1 SGHVS, CDR2 FNYEAQ. The length of the CDR3 is 11 residues. The DNA of the CDR3 is TGTGCCAGCAGCCAGATGGAGACCCAGTACTTC. Translating gives CASSQMETQYF.

Ten or more counts support this clonotype. The J gene is TRBJ2-7, the V gene TRBV7-2; maybe TRBD2 (7 bases). The CDR3 contains 14 residues. Trimming cost V 5 bases and J 6 bases, with 17 bases left between them. CDR1 is SGHTA and CDR2 is FQGNSA in the germline V gene. CDR3 nucleotide sequence: TGTGCCAGCAGCCCCGGGTGGGGGGGCGCCGAGCAGTACTTC. It encodes CASSPGWGGAEQYF.

This clonotype was detected many times. This chain joins TRBV18 and TRBJ1-1; 9 nucleotides match TRBD1. Per germline, CDR1 KGHSH and CDR2 LQKENI. This CDR3 comprises 17 residues. The V segment lost 3 bases and the J segment 3 bases; nucleotides outside the gene matches: 11. The CDR3 DNA sequence: TGTGCCAGCTCACCCCAAACAGGGGGCGCGTATGACACTGAAGCTTTCTTT. It specifies CASSPQTGGAYDTEAFF.

J is TRBJ2-3 and V is TRBV7-3; D is undetermined. The CDR3 has 13 amino acids. The V gene lost 4 bases and the J gene lost 6 bases, with 11 bases spanning the gap. Germline CDR1 reads SGHTA; CDR2 reads FQGTGA. CDR3 amino acids: CASSSPMGDTQYF. DNA for the CDR3: TGTGCCAGCAGCTCCCCGATGGGGGATACGCAGTATTTT.

This clonotype was seen many times. The chain uses TRBV7-2 and TRBJ2-3; TRBD2 aligns across 10 bases. V shed 3 bases, J shed 4 bases, and the junction held 10 bases outside the gene matches. This CDR3 contains 17 residues. The germline gives CDR1 SGHTA, CDR2 FQGNSA. The CDR3 protein is CASSFPLGTSAADTQYF. The DNA of the CDR3 is TGTGCCAGCAGCTTCCCGCTAGGGACTAGCGCCGCAGATACGCAGTATTTT.

In the case of this clonotype: A much larger clone lies one base from this, so it may be a read error. The J gene is TRBJ2-5, the V gene TRBV10-3; D may be TRBD1 (5 bases). V lost 7 bases and J lost 5, with 17 bases in between. The length of the CDR3 is 14 residues. Germline CDR1 and CDR2: ENHRY and SYGVKD. The CDR3 reads CAITAGHGYETQYF. The DNA of the CDR3 is TGTGCCATCACTGCTGGACATGGGTATGAGACCCAGTACTTC.

This clonotype was observed a handful of times. The V gene is TRBV5-1, the J gene TRBJ1-1; D unclear. The CDR3 runs to 12 residues. Trimming shortened V by 0 bases and J by 6 bases, and 6 bases separated the two germline ends. Germline CDR1 SGHRS, CDR2 YFSETQ. This CDR3 is CASSLERAEAFF. The CDR3 DNA sequence: TGCGCCAGCAGCTTGGAAAGAGCTGAAGCTTTCTTT.

This clonotype occurred many times. The rearrangement joins TRBV7-2 to TRBJ1-6; D call uncertain. This CDR3 region has 13 residues. Trimming shortened V by 7 bases and J by 0 bases, and 4 bases separated the two germline ends. Germline V gene sequence: CDR1 SGHTA, CDR2 FQGNSA. DNA of the CDR3: TGTGCCAGCAAGGACTCCTATAATTCACCCCTCCACTTT. Encoded protein: CASKDSYNSPLHF.

This clonotype was observed many times. The rearrangement uses TRBV7-9 and TRBJ1-3, with TRBD1 identical over 7 bases. The V segment lost 7 bases and the J segment 2 bases; nucleotides outside the gene matches: 2. The CDR3 extends over 13 amino acids. Germline values: CDR1 SEHNR, CDR2 FQNEAQ (reference sequence). The CDR3 loop is CASNDRAGNTIYF. The CDR3, as DNA: TGTGCCAGCAACGACAGGGCTGGAAACACCATATATTTT. Drawing the rest from reference TRBV7-9 and TRBJ1-3, the complete variable domain is DTGVSQNPRHKITKRGQNVTFRCDPISEHNRLYWYRQTLGQGPEFLTYFQNEAQLEKSRLLSDRFSAERPKGSFSTLEIQRTEQGDSAMYLCASNDRAGNTIYFGEGSWLTVV.

Ten or more counts support this clonotype. CDR3 coding DNA: TGTGCCAGCAGCCAAGATCGGGAGGGGGGGCTGAATGAGCAGTTCTTC. This gives the protein CASSQDREGGLNEQFF. The chain links TRBV4-2 to TRBJ2-1; 8 bases are shared with TRBD2. Germline CDR1 and CDR2: LGHNA and YNFKEQ. Losses at the gene ends were 0 bases for V and 7 bases for J; bases not matched to a gene: 8. The CDR3 covers 16 residues.

This clonotype has at least ten counts. V is TRBV7-2 and J is TRBJ2-1, with 11 bases matching TRBD2. V was clipped by 6 bases and J by 6 bases; unmatched bases: 4. The CDR3 extends over 14 amino acids. Looked up from germline, CDR1 is SGHTA and CDR2 is FQGNSA. The CDR3 coding sequence is TGTGCCAGCAGTTATAGCGGGGGGGCCAATGAGCAGTTCTTC. Translated, it gives CASSYSGGANEQFF.

This clonotype came up many times. J is TRBJ2-1 and V is TRBV7-9, with 7 bases fitting TRBD2. The CDR3 runs to 15 residues. CDR1 is SEHNR and CDR2 is FQNEAQ in the germline V gene (reference sequence). Trimming cost V 7 bases and J 4 bases; bases outside gene matches: 10. CDR3 loop: CASTGGAGSYNEQFF. In nucleotides, the CDR3 is TGTGCCAGCACTGGAGGAGCGGGGTCGTACAATGAGCAGTTCTTC.

Many counts were recorded for this clonotype. The chain couples TRBV12-3 or TRBV12-4 to TRBJ2-1, with 13 bases lining up with TRBD2. With V trimmed by 4 bases and J by 5 bases, 2 bases remained unmatched. This CDR3 region has 15 residues. The CDR3 spells CASSWTSGGNNEQFF. In DNA, the CDR3 is TGTGCCAGCAGTTGGACTAGCGGGGGTAACAATGAGCAGTTCTTC.

This clonotype was counted many times. The J gene is TRBJ2-1, the V gene TRBV7-6, with TRBD2 matching 10 bases. The V gene end was trimmed by 5 bases and the J gene end by 4 bases; junction bases not matched to a gene: 11. The germline V gene has CDR1 SGHVS and CDR2 FNYEAQ. The CDR3 has 17 residues. CDR3 residues: CASSKRASGGEYNEQFF. The CDR3 coding sequence is TGTGCCAGCAGCAAGCGGGCTAGCGGGGGCGAATACAATGAGCAGTTCTTC.

To note about this clonotype: This sequence may be a read error, since a much larger clone differs from it by one base. The chain is built from TRBV5-1 and TRBJ2-5; D call uncertain. Germline values: CDR1 SGHRS, CDR2 YFSETQ. The CDR3 consists of 13 residues. Here the CDR3 DNA reads TGCGCCAGCAGCTTGGGACACCAAGGGACCCAGTACTTC. Translated: CASSLGHQGTQYF. The full variable domain, rest sourced from reference TRBV5-1 and TRBJ2-5, is KAGVTQTPRYLIKTRGQQVTLSCSPISGHRSVSWYQQTPGQGLQFLFEYFSETQRNKGNFPGRFSGRQFSNSRSEMNVSTLELGDSALYLCASSLGHQGTQYFGPGTRLLVL.

Many counts were recorded for this clonotype. The chain combines TRBV4-3 with TRBJ2-1; D remains ambiguous. The CDR3 totals 13 residues. Germline V lookup: CDR1 LGHNA, CDR2 YSLEER. The V and J ends lost 0 bases and 8 bases respectively, with 8 bases between them. For the CDR3, the DNA is TGCGCCAGCAGCCAAGAAGGCTCGGATGAGCAGTTCTTC. It yields the protein CASSQEGSDEQFF.

This clonotype was seen repeatedly, ten times or more. The rearrangement uses TRBV10-3 and TRBJ2-7, with 11 nucleotides matching TRBD1. This CDR3 has 15 residues. Trimming cost V 2 bases and J 5 bases; bases outside gene matches: 5. Germline assignment: CDR1 ENHRY and CDR2 SYGVKD. The CDR3 loop is CAISEPGQGDHEQYF. CDR3 DNA sequence: TGTGCCATCAGTGAGCCGGGACAGGGGGACCACGAGCAGTACTTC.

This clonotype occurred many times. The chain employs TRBV2 and TRBJ1-5; D might be TRBD1 (5 bases). Per the germline V gene, CDR1 is SNHLY and CDR2 is FYNNEI. The CDR3 is 14 amino acids. V was clipped by 8 bases and J by 9 bases, with 20 bases between them. The CDR3 DNA sequence: TGTGCCAGCGCCCTTACGGTCGGGGACGCGCCCCAGCATTTT. Amino acid sequence: CASALTVGDAPQHF.

This clonotype was detected ten times or more. The chain combines TRBV7-2 with TRBJ2-1; the match to TRBD2 covers 8 bases. V was pared by 4 bases and J by 8 bases, with 4 bases of the junction left unmatched. CDR1 is SGHTA, CDR2 FQGNSA, per germline. The CDR3 contains 13 residues. The CDR3 region is CASSSYGGDEQFF. CDR3 DNA: TGTGCCAGCAGCTCCTACGGGGGGGATGAGCAGTTCTTC.

For this clonotype: One end of the junction does not line up with germline, which may come from a read error. V gene TRBV11-2 combines with J gene TRBJ2-5, with D unresolved. The length of the CDR3 is 8 residues. Germline lookup yields CDR1 SGHAT and CDR2 FQNNGV. The CDR3 bases are TGTGCCAGCAGCACCGAGGACTTC. Translating it yields CASSTEDF.

This clonotype came up many times. The CDR3, as DNA: TGTGCCATCAGAAGACATAACTATGGCTACACCTTC. This translates into CAIRRHNYGYTF. V usage is TRBV10-3 and J usage is TRBJ1-2; D not certain. Germline V lookup: CDR1 ENHRY, CDR2 SYGVKD. The CDR3 contains 12 residues. The V and J ends lost 6 bases and 1 base respectively, with 6 bases between them.

This clonotype was seen ten or more times. This chain links TRBV5-1 with TRBJ2-7; D gene ambiguous. Germline-derived CDR1 and CDR2 are SGHRS and YFSETQ. The V gene lost 4 bases and the J gene lost 1 base, with 9 bases spanning the gap. The CDR3 spans 13 residues. CDR3 region: CASSDAVSYEQYF. As DNA, the CDR3 is TGCGCCAGCAGCGACGCCGTATCCTACGAGCAGTACTTC.

There are many counts of this clonotype. The V gene is TRBV20-1, the J gene TRBJ2-3; TRBD2 matches 7 bases. The V segment lost 4 bases and the J segment 4 bases; nucleotides outside the gene matches: 11. Germline-derived CDR1 and CDR2 are DFQATT and SNEGSKA (reference sequence). The CDR3 extends over 15 amino acids. CDR3 nucleotides: TGCAGTGCTACTTGGCCGGGGGGACCCGCAGATACGCAGTATTTT. Translating it yields CSATWPGGPADTQYF.

This clonotype showed up many times. The chain employs TRBV5-1 and TRBJ1-3; D unresolved. V dropped 0 bases and J dropped 2 bases, with 12 bases sitting between them. Germline V gives CDR1 SGHRS, CDR2 YFSETQ. This CDR3 has 16 amino acids. In DNA form, the CDR3 reads TGCGCCAGCAGCTTGGCCTCGACGGTCGCTGGAAACACCATATATTTT. It specifies CASSLASTVAGNTIYF.